This section outlines one T cell receptor (beta chain) sequence together with its context. The sample originates from a study of blood T cells in healthy people across ages. The CDR3 length is 14 residues. Trimming removed 6 bases at V and 3 bases at J, with 12 bases between. The second PCR ran about 6 to 12 cycles with a sample-barcoded 5' primer and J-beta primers. TCRdb recomputed calls from the 5' RACE reads with MiXCR, one row per CDR3 protein. The sample holds roughly 680,000 distinct CDR3 sequences, around half seen once. Sequenced: blood. The receptor comes from a woman aged 55-70 years in good health. The rearrangement uses TRBV12-3 or TRBV12-4 and TRBJ1-5; weak D call: TRBD1 (6 bases). Here the CDR3 DNA reads TGTGCCAGCAGCATGGACAGAGTCAATCAGCCCCAGCATTTT. Protein: CASSMDRVNQPQHF.